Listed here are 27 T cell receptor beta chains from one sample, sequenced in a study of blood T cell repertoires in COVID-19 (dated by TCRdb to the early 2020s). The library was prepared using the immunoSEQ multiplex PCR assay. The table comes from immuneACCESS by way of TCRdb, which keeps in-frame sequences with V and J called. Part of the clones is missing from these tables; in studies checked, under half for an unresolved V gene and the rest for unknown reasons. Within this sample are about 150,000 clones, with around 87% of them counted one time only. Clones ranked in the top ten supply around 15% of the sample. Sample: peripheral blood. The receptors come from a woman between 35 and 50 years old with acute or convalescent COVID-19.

The DNA of the CDR3 is TGTGCCATCAGTCGGACTAGCGGGAGGCCAGATACGCAGTATTTT. Its protein is CAISRTSGRPDTQYF. V and J are TRBV10-3 and TRBJ2-3, with 14 positions matching TRBD2. The J segment lost 4 bases and the V segment lost 5 bases, leaving 2 bases of the junction unmatched. The CDR3 covers 15 residues. Germline V gives CDR1 ENHRY, CDR2 SYGVKD.

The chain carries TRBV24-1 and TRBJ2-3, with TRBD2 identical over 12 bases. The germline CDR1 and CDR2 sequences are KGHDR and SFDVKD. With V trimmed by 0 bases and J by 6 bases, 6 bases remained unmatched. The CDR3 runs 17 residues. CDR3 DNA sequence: TGTGCCACCAGTGATTTGATGACTAGCGGGGGATGGGATACGCAGTATTTT. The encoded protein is CATSDLMTSGGWDTQYF.

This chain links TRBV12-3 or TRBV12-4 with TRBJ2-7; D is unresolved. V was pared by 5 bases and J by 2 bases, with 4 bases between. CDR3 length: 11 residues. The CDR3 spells CASSSPYEQYF. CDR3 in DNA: TGTGCCAGCAGTAGCCCCTACGAGCAGTACTTC.

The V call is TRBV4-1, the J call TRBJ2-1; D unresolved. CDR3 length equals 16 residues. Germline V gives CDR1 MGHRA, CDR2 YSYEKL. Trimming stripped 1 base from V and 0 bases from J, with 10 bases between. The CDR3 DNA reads TGCGCCAGCAGCCAAGGACTGGAGAGCTCCTACAATGAGCAGTTCTTC. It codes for CASSQGLESSYNEQFF.

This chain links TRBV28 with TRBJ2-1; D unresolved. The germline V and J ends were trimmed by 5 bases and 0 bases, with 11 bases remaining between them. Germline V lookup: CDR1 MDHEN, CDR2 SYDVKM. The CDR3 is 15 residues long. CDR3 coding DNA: TGTGCCAGCAGTGTGACGGCTAGCTCCTACAATGAGCAGTTCTTC. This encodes CASSVTASSYNEQFF.

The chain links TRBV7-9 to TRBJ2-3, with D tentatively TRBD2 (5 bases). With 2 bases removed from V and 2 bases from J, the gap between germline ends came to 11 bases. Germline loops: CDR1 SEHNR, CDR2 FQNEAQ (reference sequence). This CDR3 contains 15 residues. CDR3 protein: CASSLSGDYTDTQYF. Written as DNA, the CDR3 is TGTGCCAGCAGCTTATCAGGTGACTACACAGATACGCAGTATTTT.

CDR3: CASSPPGNTEAFF. In DNA, the CDR3 is TGTGCCAGCAGCCCACCAGGGAACACTGAAGCTTTCTTT. The chain joins TRBV9 to TRBJ1-1; D is undetermined. The V end was cut by 4 bases, the J end by 1 base, with 8 bases between. Germline V gene sequence: CDR1 SGDLS, CDR2 YYNGEE. This CDR3 is 13 amino acids long.

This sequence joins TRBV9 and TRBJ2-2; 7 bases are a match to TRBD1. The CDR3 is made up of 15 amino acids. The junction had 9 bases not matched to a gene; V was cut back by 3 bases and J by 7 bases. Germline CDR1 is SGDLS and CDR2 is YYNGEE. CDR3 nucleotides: TGTGCCAGCAGCGCGCAGACAGGGAAGTACGGGGAGCTGTTTTTT. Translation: CASSAQTGKYGELFF.

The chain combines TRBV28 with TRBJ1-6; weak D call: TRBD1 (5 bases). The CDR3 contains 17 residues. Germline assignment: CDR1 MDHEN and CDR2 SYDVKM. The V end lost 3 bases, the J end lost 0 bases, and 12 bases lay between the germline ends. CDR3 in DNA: TGTGCCAGCAGTTTGGGGGGGGGATCCTCCTATAATTCACCCCTCCACTTT. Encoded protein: CASSLGGGSSYNSPLHF.

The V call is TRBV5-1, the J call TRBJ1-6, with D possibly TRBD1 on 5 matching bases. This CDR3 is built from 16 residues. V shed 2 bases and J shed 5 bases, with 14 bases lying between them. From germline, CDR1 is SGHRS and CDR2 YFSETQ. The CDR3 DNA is TGCGCCAGCAGCTTCCTCCGGCAGGGCAATAATTCACCCCTCCACTTT. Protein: CASSFLRQGNNSPLHF.

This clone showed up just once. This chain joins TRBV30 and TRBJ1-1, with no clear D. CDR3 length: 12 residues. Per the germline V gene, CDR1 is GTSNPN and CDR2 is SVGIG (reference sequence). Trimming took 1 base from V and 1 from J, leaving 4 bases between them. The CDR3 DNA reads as TGTGCCTGGAGTGGCGGGAACACTGAAGCTTTCTTT. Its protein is CAWSGGNTEAFF.

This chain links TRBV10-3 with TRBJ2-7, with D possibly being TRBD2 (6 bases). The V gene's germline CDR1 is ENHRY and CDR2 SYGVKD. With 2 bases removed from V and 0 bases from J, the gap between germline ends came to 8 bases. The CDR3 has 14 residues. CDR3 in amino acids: CAISEGGYSYEQYF. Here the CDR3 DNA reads TGTGCCATCAGTGAGGGGGGGTACTCCTACGAGCAGTACTTC.

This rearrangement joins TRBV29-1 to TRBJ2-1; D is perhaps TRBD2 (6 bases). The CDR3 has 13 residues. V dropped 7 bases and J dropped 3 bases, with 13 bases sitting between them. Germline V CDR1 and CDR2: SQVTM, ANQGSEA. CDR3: CSAWTGGYNEQFF. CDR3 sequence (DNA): TGCAGCGCGTGGACCGGGGGCTACAATGAGCAGTTCTTC.

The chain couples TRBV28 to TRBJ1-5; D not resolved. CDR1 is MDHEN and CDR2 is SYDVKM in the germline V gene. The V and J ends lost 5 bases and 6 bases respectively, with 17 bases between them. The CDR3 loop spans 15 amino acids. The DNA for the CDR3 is TGTGCCAGCAGTCACCTCCGGGGTAGCGGTCAGCCCCAGCATTTT. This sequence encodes CASSHLRGSGQPQHF.

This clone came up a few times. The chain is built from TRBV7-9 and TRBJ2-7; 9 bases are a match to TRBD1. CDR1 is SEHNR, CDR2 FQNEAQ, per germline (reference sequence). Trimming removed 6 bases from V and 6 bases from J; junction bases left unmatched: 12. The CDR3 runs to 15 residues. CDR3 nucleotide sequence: TGTGCCAGCAGGTCAACCCGGGACAGGGAAATCGAGCAGTACTTC. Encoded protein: CASRSTRDREIEQYF. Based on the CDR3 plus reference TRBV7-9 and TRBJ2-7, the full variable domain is DTGVSQNPRHKITKRGQNVTFRCDPISEHNRLYWYRQTLGQGPEFLTYFQNEAQLEKSRLLSDRFSAERPKGSFSTLEIQRTEQGDSAMYLCASRSTRDREIEQYFGPGTRLTVT.

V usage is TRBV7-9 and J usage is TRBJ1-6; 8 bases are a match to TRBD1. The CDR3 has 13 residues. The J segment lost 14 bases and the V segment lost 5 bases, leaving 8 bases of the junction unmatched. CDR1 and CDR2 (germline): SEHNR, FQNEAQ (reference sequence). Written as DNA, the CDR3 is TGTGCCAGCAGCCCAGGGGGCTCGTCGGCCCTCCACTTT. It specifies CASSPGGSSALHF.

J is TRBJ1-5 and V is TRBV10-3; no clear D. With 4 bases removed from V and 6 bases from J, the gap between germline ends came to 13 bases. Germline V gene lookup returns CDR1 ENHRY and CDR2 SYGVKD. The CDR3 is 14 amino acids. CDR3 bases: TGTGCCATCAGTGTAGAAAGGGAGACTCAGCCCCAGCATTTT. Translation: CAISVERETQPQHF.

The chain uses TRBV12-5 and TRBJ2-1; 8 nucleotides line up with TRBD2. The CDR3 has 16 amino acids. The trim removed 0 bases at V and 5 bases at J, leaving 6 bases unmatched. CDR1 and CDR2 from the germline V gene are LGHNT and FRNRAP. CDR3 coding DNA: TGTGCTAGTGGTTTGGTTAGGCGGGGGGCCCACAATGAGCAGTTCTTC. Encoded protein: CASGLVRRGAHNEQFF.

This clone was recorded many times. The CDR3 coding sequence is TGTGCCATCAGTGTACCACTCGGACAGGCAGTCTCCTACGAGCAGTACTTC. It yields the protein CAISVPLGQAVSYEQYF. This rearrangement joins TRBV10-3 to TRBJ2-7; 7 bases are shared with TRBD1. V was pared by 4 bases and J by 0 bases, with 12 bases of the junction left unmatched. Germline V gene sequence: CDR1 ENHRY, CDR2 SYGVKD. CDR3 size: 17 residues.

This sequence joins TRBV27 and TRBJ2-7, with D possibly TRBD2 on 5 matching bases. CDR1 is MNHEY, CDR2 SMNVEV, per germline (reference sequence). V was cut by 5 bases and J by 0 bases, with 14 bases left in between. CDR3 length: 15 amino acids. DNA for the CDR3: TGTGCCAGCAGTCTCCGGACTCGGAGCTCCTACGAGCAGTACTTC. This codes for CASSLRTRSSYEQYF.

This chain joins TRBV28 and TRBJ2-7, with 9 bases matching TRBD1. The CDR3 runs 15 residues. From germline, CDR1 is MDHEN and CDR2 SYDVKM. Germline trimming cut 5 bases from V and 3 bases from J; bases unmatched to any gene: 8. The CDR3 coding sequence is TGTGCCAGCAGTGAACCGGGACAGGGTATCTACGAGCAGTACTTC. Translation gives CASSEPGQGIYEQYF.

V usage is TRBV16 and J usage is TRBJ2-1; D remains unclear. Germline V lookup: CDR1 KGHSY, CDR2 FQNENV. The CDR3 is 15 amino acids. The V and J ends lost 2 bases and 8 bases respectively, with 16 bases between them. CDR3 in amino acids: CASSQTQPTYDEQFF. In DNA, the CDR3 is TGTGCCAGCAGCCAAACACAACCCACGTACGATGAGCAGTTCTTC.

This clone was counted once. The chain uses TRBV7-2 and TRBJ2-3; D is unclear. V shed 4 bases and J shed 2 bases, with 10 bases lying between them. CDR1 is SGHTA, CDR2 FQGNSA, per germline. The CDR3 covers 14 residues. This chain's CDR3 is CASSSYYPTDTQYF. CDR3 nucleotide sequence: TGTGCCAGCAGCTCTTACTACCCCACAGATACGCAGTATTTT.

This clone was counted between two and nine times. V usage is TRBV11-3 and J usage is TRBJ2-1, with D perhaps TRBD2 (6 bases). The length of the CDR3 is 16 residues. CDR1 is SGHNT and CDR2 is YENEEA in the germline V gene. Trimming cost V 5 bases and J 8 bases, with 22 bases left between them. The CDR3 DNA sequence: TGTGCCAGCAGCATCAGGGTCCGGGAGTTTTCAGATGAGCAGTTCTTC. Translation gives CASSIRVREFSDEQFF.

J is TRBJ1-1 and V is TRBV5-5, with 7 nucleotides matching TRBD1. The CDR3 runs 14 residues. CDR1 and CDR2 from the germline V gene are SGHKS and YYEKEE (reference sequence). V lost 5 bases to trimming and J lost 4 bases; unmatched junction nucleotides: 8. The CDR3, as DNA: TGTGCCAGCAGGACGACAGGGACGGCCACTGAAGCTTTCTTT. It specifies CASRTTGTATEAFF.

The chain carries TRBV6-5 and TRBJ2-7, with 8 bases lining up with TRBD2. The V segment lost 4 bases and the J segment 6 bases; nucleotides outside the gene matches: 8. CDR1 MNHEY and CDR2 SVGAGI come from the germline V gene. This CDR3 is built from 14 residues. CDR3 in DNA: TGTGCCAGCAGTTTGTACGGGGGGGGCAGCGAGCAGTACTTC. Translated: CASSLYGGGSEQYF.

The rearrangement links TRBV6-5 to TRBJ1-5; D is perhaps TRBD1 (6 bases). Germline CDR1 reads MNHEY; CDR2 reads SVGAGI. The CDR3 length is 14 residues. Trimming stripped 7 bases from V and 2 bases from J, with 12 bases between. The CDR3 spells CASTPGGGNQPQHF. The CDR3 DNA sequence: TGTGCCAGCACCCCGGGGGGCGGCAATCAGCCCCAGCATTTT.